These T cell receptor beta chains were read from a single sample in a study of blood T cell repertoires in COVID-19. Clones were sequenced by immunoSEQ multiplex PCR, and TCRdb holds only the in-frame ones, with some missing. The sample carries around 93,000 clones, about 77% recorded once. The sequencing input was peripheral blood. All receptors derive from an elderly woman with acute or convalescent COVID-19. CDR3s include the opening cysteine and the closing phenylalanine or tryptophan. The D gene is left open where the match is weak. Some rows have no size entry. The others give once, few or many, or a class for an expanded clone.

len	v_gene	d_gene	abundance	j_gene	CDR3nt	CDR3aa
13	TRBV28	NA	NA	TRBJ2-5	TGTGCCAGCAGTTTTGGCCTCCAAGAGACCCAGTACTTC	CASSFGLQETQYF
12	TRBV6-6	NA	NA	TRBJ2-7	TGTGCCAGCAACACAGTCTCCTACGAGCAGTACTTC	CASNTVSYEQYF
16	TRBV6-5	NA	few	TRBJ1-6	TGTGCCAGCAGTTCAGGGAATGGGTATATAGGTTCACCCCTCCACTTT	CASSSGNGYIGSPLHF
16	TRBV7-2	TRBD2	NA	TRBJ2-5	TGTGCCAGCAGCTTAGGAGGGTCGGGGGGGCACGAGACCCAGTACTTC	CASSLGGSGGHETQYF
16	TRBV21-1	NA	NA	TRBJ1-5	TGTGCCAGCAGCTTGCTAGCCGACAGGGGGGAGCGGCCCCAGCATTTT	CASSLLADRGERPQHF
15	TRBV25-1	NA	NA	TRBJ2-7	TGTGCCAGCAGTGAACTCGGGAAGTCGTCAGAGGAGCAGTACTTC	CASSELGKSSEEQYF
15	TRBV2	TRBD1	NA	TRBJ2-6	TGTGCCAGCAGTGAACAGGGGGCTGGGGCCAACGTCCTGACTTTC	CASSEQGAGANVLTF
12	TRBV6-5	NA	NA	TRBJ1-6	TGTGCCAGCGGGCAGGGAGGTTCACCCCTCCACTTT	CASGQGGSPLHF
15	TRBV19	TRBD2	NA	TRBJ2-5	TGTGCCAGTAGTATTCCGACTAGCGGGACAGAGACCCAGTACTTC	CASSIPTSGTETQYF
19	TRBV11-2	NA	NA	TRBJ2-1	TGTGCCAGCAGCCCTTTTTTTCGGGGAGCCGGTGGCATCTACAATGAGCAGTTCTTC	CASSPFFRGAGGIYNEQFF
15	TRBV27	TRBD1	medium-sized	TRBJ2-3	TGTGCCAGCAGGCTCGGGACAGGGGGCCGGGGTACGCAGTATTTT	CASRLGTGGRGTQYF
14	TRBV7-9	NA	NA	TRBJ1-2	TGTGCCAGCAGCTTAGCAGGGGGGGACTATGGCTACACCTTC	CASSLAGGDYGYTF
14	TRBV6-5	NA	few	TRBJ1-1	TGTGCCAGCACCTCGGGCGGGCATAACACTGAAGCTTTCTTT	CASTSGGHNTEAFF
16	TRBV19	TRBD2	once	TRBJ2-6	TGTGCCAGTAAGTTGTCCGGGGGGACCGGGGCCAACGTCCTGACTTTC	CASKLSGGTGANVLTF
14	TRBV6-5	NA	NA	TRBJ1-2	TGTGCCAGCAGTTACTCGGTCGTTTCGGGGAGCTACACCTTC	CASSYSVVSGSYTF
14	TRBV18	NA	NA	TRBJ1-1	TGTGCCAGCTCACCAACTAAGGGGGACACTGAAGCTTTCTTT	CASSPTKGDTEAFF
14	TRBV18	NA	NA	TRBJ2-6	TGTGCCAGCTCACCTTTCCCGGTGGAGGGCGTCCTGACTTTC	CASSPFPVEGVLTF
12	TRBV6-6	NA	NA	TRBJ1-1	TGTGCCAGCAATTGGATATCGGGGGAAGCTTTCTTT	CASNWISGEAFF
14	TRBV9	NA	NA	TRBJ1-2	TGTGCCAGCAGCGGAGGATCTCACGCCTATGGCTACACCTTC	CASSGGSHAYGYTF
16	TRBV5-1	TRBD1	NA	TRBJ2-2	TGCGCCAGCAGCTTGAGGGGGCGGTCGAACACCGGGGAGCTGTTTTTT	CASSLRGRSNTGELFF
12	TRBV6-2/TRBV6-3	NA	few	TRBJ2-3	TGTGCCAGCAGTTCCGTTACAGATACGCAGTATTTT	CASSSVTDTQYF
16	TRBV2	NA	NA	TRBJ1-3	TGTGCCAGCAGTGAGATGGGGAGCCTCTCTGGAAACACCATATATTTT	CASSEMGSLSGNTIYF
14	TRBV7-3	NA	NA	TRBJ2-2	TGTGCCAGCAGCTTAACGGAGGCTTCGGAGGAGCTGTTTTTT	CASSLTEASEELFF
14	TRBV7-2	NA	NA	TRBJ1-2	TGTGCCAGCAGCTTACTGTCAGGGGTTGATGGCTACACCTTC	CASSLLSGVDGYTF
19	TRBV14	TRBD2	many	TRBJ2-4	TGTGCCAGCAGCCAAGAACCACTAGCGGGGGGACTAGCCAAAAACATTCAGTACTTC	CASSQEPLAGGLAKNIQYF
18	TRBV4-1	NA	NA	TRBJ1-5	TGCGCCAGCAGCCAAGAACCCGCCCAGACAGGAATCAATCAGCCCCAGCATTTT	CASSQEPAQTGINQPQHF
13	TRBV27	NA	NA	TRBJ1-1	TGTGCCAGCAGTTTAAAAGGGGGCACTGAAGCTTTCTTT	CASSLKGGTEAFF
15	TRBV19	TRBD2	NA	TRBJ2-3	TGTGCCAGTAGTGTAGCGGGGGGCGTCACAGATACGCAGTATTTT	CASSVAGGVTDTQYF
12	TRBV10-3	NA	NA	TRBJ2-5	TGTGCCATCAGGCCCGCAGGGGAGACCCAGTACTTC	CAIRPAGETQYF
15	TRBV5-1	NA	few	TRBJ1-1	TGCGCCAGCAGCTTGGAGGCGGCCATGAACACTGAAGCTTTCTTT	CASSLEAAMNTEAFF
11	TRBV5-1	NA	NA	TRBJ1-1	TGCGCCAGCAGCTTGACGGGGGAAGCTTTCTTT	CASSLTGEAFF
12	TRBV5-4	NA	NA	TRBJ1-2	TGTGCCAGCAGCTTAGACAGCTATGGCTACACCTTC	CASSLDSYGYTF
13	TRBV3-1/TRBV3-2	NA	once	TRBJ1-1	TGTGCCAGCAGCCTGCGGGAGTCCGGGGGAGCTTTCTTT	CASSLRESGGAFF
13	TRBV9	NA	NA	TRBJ2-1	TGTGCCAGCAGCTTCCAGGACAGCCGGCAGCAGTTCTTC	CASSFQDSRQQFF
13	TRBV5-4	NA	NA	TRBJ2-7	TGTGCCAGCAGCTTCAGGGCCGGATACGAGCAGTACTTC	CASSFRAGYEQYF
16	TRBV9	TRBD1	few	TRBJ1-2	TGTGCCAGCACCCGAACCACAGGGGATCGGAACTATGGCTACACCTTC	CASTRTTGDRNYGYTF
13	TRBV9	NA	NA	TRBJ1-1	TGTGCCAGCAGCCCCACAGAACCCCCCAGAGCTTTCTTT	CASSPTEPPRAFF
15	TRBV10-3	NA	NA	TRBJ1-5	TGTGCCATCAGTGAGTCGAACCAGGCAAATCAGCCCCAGCATTTT	CAISESNQANQPQHF
14	TRBV28	NA	NA	TRBJ1-4	TGTGCCAGCAATACACAGTCTATTAATGAAAAACTGTTTTTT	CASNTQSINEKLFF
16	TRBV9	TRBD1	NA	TRBJ2-1	TGTGCCAGCAGCGTAGGTCGCAGGGGGACCTACAATGAGCAGTTCTTC	CASSVGRRGTYNEQFF
17	TRBV7-8	TRBD1	NA	TRBJ1-5	TGTGCCAGCAGCTTAGATTACTCGGGACAGGGAAATCAGCCCCAGCATTTT	CASSLDYSGQGNQPQHF
14	TRBV25-1	TRBD1	NA	TRBJ1-1	TGTGCCAGCAGTCCCCCGGACAGGGTCACTGAAGCTTTCTTT	CASSPPDRVTEAFF
16	TRBV7-2	TRBD2	once	TRBJ2-2	TGTGCCAGCAGCTTAGGGCTAGCGGGAGGGACCGGGGAGCTGTTTTTT	CASSLGLAGGTGELFF